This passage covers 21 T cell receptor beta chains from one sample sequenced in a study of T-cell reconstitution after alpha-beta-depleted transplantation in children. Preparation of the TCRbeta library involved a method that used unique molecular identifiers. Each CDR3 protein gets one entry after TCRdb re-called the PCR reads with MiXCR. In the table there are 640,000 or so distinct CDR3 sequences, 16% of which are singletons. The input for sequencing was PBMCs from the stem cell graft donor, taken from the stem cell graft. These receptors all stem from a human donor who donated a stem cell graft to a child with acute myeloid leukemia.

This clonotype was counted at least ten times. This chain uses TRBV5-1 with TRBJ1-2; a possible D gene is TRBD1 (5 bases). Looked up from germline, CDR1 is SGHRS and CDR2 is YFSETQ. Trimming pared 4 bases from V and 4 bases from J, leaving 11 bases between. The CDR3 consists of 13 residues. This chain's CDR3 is CASSPGQGYGYTF. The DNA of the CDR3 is TGCGCCAGCAGCCCAGGGCAAGGCTATGGCTACACCTTC. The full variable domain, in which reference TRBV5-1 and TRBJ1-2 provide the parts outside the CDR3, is KAGVTQTPRYLIKTRGQQVTLSCSPISGHRSVSWYQQTPGQGLQFLFEYFSETQRNKGNFPGRFSGRQFSNSRSEMNVSTLELGDSALYLCASSPGQGYGYTFGSGTRLTVV.

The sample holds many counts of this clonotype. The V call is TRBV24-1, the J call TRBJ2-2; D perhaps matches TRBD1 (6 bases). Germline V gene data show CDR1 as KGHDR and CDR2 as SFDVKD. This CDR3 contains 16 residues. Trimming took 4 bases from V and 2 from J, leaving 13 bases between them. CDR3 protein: CATSDWDTSNTGELFF. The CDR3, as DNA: TGTGCCACCAGTGACTGGGACACCTCCAACACCGGGGAGCTGTTTTTT.

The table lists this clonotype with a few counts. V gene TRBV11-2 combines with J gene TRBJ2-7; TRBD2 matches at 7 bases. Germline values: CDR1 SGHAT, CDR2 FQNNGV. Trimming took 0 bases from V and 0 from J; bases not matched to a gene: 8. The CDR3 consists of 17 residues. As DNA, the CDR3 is TGTGCCAGCAGCTTAGATCTGGGCGGGAGAAGCTCCTACGAGCAGTACTTC. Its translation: CASSLDLGGRSSYEQYF.

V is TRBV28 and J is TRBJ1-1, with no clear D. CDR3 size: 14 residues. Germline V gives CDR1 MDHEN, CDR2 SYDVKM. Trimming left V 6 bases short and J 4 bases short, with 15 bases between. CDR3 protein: CASSPAPVGTEAFF. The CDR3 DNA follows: TGTGCCAGCAGCCCGGCCCCGGTGGGCACTGAAGCTTTCTTT.

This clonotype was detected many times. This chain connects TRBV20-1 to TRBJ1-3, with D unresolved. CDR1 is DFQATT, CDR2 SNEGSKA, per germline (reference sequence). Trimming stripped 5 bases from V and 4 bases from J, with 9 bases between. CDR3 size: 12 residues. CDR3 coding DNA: TGCAGTGCTGGGTTCCGAGGAAACACCATATATTTT. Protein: CSAGFRGNTIYF.

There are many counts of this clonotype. The CDR3 nucleotides are TGTGCCAGCAGCTTAGATTTGCGATACACCGGGGAGCTGTTTTTT. Translating it yields CASSLDLRYTGELFF. The chain couples TRBV7-2 to TRBJ2-2, with D uncertain. Germline CDR1 is SGHTA and CDR2 is FQGNSA. The CDR3 is 15 amino acids. The V and J ends lost 1 base and 3 bases respectively, with 9 bases between them.

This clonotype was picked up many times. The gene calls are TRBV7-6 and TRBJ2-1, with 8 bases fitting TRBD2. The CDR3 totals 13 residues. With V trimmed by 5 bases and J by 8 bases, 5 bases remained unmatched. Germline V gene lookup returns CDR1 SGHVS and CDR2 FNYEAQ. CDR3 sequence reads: CASSPSGGDEQFF. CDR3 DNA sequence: TGTGCCAGCAGCCCAAGCGGGGGCGATGAGCAGTTCTTC.

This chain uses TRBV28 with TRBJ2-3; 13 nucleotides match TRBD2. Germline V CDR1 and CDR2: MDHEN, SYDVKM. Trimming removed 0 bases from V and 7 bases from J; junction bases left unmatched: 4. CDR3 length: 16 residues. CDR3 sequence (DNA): TGTGCCAGCAGTTTATGGACTAGCGGGGGGCGAAATACGCAGTATTTT. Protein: CASSLWTSGGRNTQYF.

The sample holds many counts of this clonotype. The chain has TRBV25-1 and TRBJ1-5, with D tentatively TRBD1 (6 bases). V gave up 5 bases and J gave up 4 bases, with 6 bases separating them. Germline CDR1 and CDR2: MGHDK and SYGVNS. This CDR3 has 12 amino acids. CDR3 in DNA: TGTGCCAGCAGTACAGGGAATCAGCCCCAGCATTTT. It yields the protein CASSTGNQPQHF.

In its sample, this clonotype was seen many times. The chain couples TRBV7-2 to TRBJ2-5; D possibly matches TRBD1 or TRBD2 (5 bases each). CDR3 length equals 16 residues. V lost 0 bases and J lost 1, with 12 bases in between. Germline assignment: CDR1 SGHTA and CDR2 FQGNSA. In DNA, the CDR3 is TGTGCCAGCAGCTTAGCGGGACCCGTCATCCAAGAGACCCAGTACTTC. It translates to CASSLAGPVIQETQYF.

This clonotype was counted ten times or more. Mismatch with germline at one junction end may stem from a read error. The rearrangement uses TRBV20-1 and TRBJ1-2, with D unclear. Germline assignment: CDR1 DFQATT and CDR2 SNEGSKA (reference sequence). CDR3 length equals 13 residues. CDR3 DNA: TGCAGTGCTCGTTGGTCCCCCTTTCATGGCCACACCTTC. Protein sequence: CSARWSPFHGHTF.

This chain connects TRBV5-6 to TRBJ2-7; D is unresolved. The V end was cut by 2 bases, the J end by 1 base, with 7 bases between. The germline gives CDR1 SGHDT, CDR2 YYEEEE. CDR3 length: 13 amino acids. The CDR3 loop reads CASSLSVSYEQYV. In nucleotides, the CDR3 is TGTGCCAGCAGCTTAAGCGTATCCTACGAGCAGTACGTC.

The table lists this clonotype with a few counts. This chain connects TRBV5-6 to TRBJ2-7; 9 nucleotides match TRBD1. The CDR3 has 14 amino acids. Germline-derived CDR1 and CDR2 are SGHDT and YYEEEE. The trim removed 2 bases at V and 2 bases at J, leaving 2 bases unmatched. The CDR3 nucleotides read TGTGCCAGCAGCTTCCGGGACAGGGCCTACGAGCAGTACGTC. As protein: CASSFRDRAYEQYV.

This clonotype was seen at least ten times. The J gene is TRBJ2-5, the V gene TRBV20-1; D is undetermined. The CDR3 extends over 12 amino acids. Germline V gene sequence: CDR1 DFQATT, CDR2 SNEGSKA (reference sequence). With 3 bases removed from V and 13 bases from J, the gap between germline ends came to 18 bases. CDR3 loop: CSARVEMGRRYF. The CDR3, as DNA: TGCAGTGCTAGGGTGGAGATGGGCCGCAGGTACTTC.

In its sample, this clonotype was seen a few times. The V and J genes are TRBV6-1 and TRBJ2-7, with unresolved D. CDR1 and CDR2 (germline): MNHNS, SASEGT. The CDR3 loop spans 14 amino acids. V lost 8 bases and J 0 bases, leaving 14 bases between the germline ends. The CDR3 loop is CASQPIQSSYEQYF. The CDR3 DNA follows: TGTGCCAGCCAACCCATCCAGAGCTCCTACGAGCAGTACTTC.

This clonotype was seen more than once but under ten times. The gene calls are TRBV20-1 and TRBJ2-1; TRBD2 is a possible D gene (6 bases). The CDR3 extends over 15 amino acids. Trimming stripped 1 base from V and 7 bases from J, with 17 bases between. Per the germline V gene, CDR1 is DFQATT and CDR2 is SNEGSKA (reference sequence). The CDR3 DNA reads TGCAGTGCTAGAGTGGGGCACTCAGGAGGGAATGAGCAGTTCTTC. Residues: CSARVGHSGGNEQFF.

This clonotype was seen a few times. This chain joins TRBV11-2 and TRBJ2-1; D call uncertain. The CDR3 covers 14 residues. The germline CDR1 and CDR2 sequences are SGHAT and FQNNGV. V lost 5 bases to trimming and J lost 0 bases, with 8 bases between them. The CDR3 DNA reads TGTGCCAGCAGCGGCTCCCGCTCCTACAATGAGCAGTTCTTC. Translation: CASSGSRSYNEQFF. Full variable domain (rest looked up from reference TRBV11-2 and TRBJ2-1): EAGVAQSPRYKIIEKRQSVAFWCNPISGHATLYWYQQILGQGPKLLIQFQNNGVVDDSQLPKDRFSAERLKGVDSTLKIQPAKLEDSAVYLCASSGSRSYNEQFFGPGTRLTVL.

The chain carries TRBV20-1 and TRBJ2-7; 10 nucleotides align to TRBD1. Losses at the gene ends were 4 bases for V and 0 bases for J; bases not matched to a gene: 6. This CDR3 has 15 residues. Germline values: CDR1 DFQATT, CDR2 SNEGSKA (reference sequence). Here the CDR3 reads CSAISRDRGSYEQYV. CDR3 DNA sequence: TGCAGTGCTATCAGCCGGGACAGGGGCTCCTACGAGCAGTACGTC.

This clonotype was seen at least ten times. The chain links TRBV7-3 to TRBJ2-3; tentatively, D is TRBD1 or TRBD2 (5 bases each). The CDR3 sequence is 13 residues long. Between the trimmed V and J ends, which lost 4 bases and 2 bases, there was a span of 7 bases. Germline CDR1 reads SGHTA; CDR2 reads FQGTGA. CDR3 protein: CASSSGATDTQYF. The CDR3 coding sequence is TGTGCCAGCAGCTCCGGGGCCACAGATACGCAGTATTTT.

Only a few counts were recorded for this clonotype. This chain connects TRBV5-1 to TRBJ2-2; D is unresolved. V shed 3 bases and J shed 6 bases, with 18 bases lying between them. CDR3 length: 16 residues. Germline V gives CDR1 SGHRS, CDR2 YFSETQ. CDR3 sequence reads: CASSSNPLPRAGELFF. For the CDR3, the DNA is TGCGCCAGCAGCTCGAACCCCCTCCCTAGGGCCGGGGAGCTGTTTTTT.

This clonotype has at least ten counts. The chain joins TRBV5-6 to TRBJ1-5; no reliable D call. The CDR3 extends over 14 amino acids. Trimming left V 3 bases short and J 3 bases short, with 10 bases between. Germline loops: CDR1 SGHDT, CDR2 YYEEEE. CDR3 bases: TGTGCCAGCAGCTCGCAGACAATCAATCAGCCCCAGCATTTT. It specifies CASSSQTINQPQHF.